A selection of T cell receptor beta chains follows, all from one sample in a study of blood T cell repertoires in COVID-19. TCRdb keeps only in-frame clones here, not all; method: immunoSEQ multiplex PCR. This sample yields some 200,000 clones, of which approximately 80% are seen a single time; roughly a tenth belongs to the top ten. The source material was peripheral blood. These receptor sequences come from a woman aged 80 or over with COVID-19, enrolled during active disease. Both conserved end residues are part of each CDR3. D genes are given only for firm matches. Rows may omit the clone size; those that give it use once, few, many or a size class.

abundance	j_gene	v_gene	d_gene	CDR3aa	CDR3nt
once	TRBJ2-2	TRBV5-1	.	CASSFNPQGSGSGELFF	TGCGCCAGCAGCTTTAATCCGCAGGGGTCTGGGTCCGGGGAGCTGTTTTTT
.	TRBJ2-1	TRBV20-1	.	CSASAEYNEQFF	TGCAGTGCTAGTGCTGAGTACAATGAGCAGTTCTTC
.	TRBJ1-1	TRBV2	.	CASSSLGLSEAFF	TGTGCCAGCAGCAGTTTGGGCCTCTCTGAAGCTTTCTTT
.	TRBJ1-2	TRBV29-1	TRBD1	CSVGGQGSGYTF	TGCAGCGTTGGGGGACAGGGTTCTGGCTACACCTTC
.	TRBJ2-1	TRBV5-1	TRBD2	CASSLGLAGDNEQFF	TGCGCCAGCAGCTTGGGACTAGCGGGGGACAATGAGCAGTTCTTC
.	TRBJ2-1	TRBV5-1	TRBD1	CASSSRQGVYNEQFF	TGCGCCAGCAGCTCACGACAGGGGGTATACAATGAGCAGTTCTTC
few	TRBJ2-7	TRBV5-4	.	CASSLDQGSSYEQYF	TGTGCCAGCAGCTTGGATCAGGGGAGTTCCTACGAGCAGTACTTC
.	TRBJ2-3	TRBV4-1	.	CASSQEPGSRTDTQYF	TGCGCCAGCAGCCAAGAACCAGGGTCCAGGACAGATACGCAGTATTTT
.	TRBJ1-6	TRBV2	.	CATKDSSSPLHF	TGTGCCACCAAGGACAGTTCATCACCCCTCCACTTT
.	TRBJ2-1	TRBV19	TRBD2	CASSLTSGTHNEQFF	TGTGCCAGTAGTCTTACTAGCGGGACCCACAATGAGCAGTTCTTC
.	TRBJ1-6	TRBV11-2	TRBD1	CASRGQSSSPLHF	TGTGCCAGCAGGGGACAGAGTTCATCACCCCTCCACTTT
.	TRBJ1-1	TRBV18	.	CASSPRGMNTEAFF	TGTGCCAGCTCCCCCCGGGGGATGAACACTGAAGCTTTCTTT
.	TRBJ2-5	TRBV3-1/TRBV3-2	TRBD1	CASSPQGARETQYF	TGTGCCAGCAGCCCCCAGGGGGCACGAGAGACCCAGTACTTC
.	TRBJ1-5	TRBV28	.	CASSLGVLGGRPQHF	TGTGCCAGCAGTTTAGGGGTTCTGGGGGGGCGGCCCCAGCATTTT
.	TRBJ2-5	TRBV1	.	CTSSQAPPAGVCKTQYF	TGCACCAGCAGCCAAGCCCCCCCAGCGGGGGTATGTAAGACCCAGTACTTC
few	TRBJ1-1	TRBV3-1/TRBV3-2	TRBD1	CASSPRTGTEAFF	TGTGCCAGCAGCCCCCGGACAGGGACTGAAGCTTTCTTT
.	TRBJ1-6	TRBV3-1/TRBV3-2	.	CASSQDGPVLVLHF	TGTGCCAGCAGCCAAGATGGTCCGGTTTTGGTCCTCCACTTT
.	TRBJ2-7	TRBV5-6	TRBD2	CASSYRTTSGYEQYF	TGTGCCAGCAGTTATAGAACGACTAGCGGCTACGAGCAGTACTTC
.	TRBJ1-3	TRBV19	.	CASSSTGQGTGSGNTIYF	TGTGCCAGTAGCTCAACCGGGCAGGGTACGGGCTCTGGAAACACCATATATTTT
.	TRBJ2-2	TRBV6-6	.	CASRVPGEGELFF	TGTGCCAGCAGGGTCCCGGGGGAGGGGGAGCTGTTTTTT
.	TRBJ2-5	TRBV6-5	.	CASSYSWEMETQYF	TGTGCCAGCAGTTACTCGTGGGAGATGGAGACCCAGTACTTC
.	TRBJ1-1	TRBV14	.	CASSLGQNTEAFF	TGTGCCAGCAGCCTGGGACAGAACACTGAAGCTTTCTTT
.	TRBJ2-5	TRBV2	TRBD2	CASNMGLAGGETQYF	TGTGCCAGCAATATGGGACTAGCGGGGGGAGAGACCCAGTACTTC
.	TRBJ2-7	TRBV19	TRBD2	CASKRTRSSYEQYF	TGTGCCAGTAAAAGGACTAGATCTTCCTACGAGCAGTACTTC
.	TRBJ1-5	TRBV2	.	CASSEDKPNQPQHF	TGTGCCAGCAGTGAAGACAAACCCAATCAGCCCCAGCATTTT
few	TRBJ1-2	TRBV5-4	TRBD1	CASSFRSGGNYGYTF	TGTGCCAGCAGCTTTCGGTCAGGGGGCAACTATGGCTACACCTTC
.	TRBJ2-3	TRBV19	.	CASSWEVADVRDTQYF	TGTGCCAGTTCTTGGGAAGTAGCGGACGTGAGGGATACGCAGTATTTT
.	TRBJ2-5	TRBV7-3	TRBD2	CASSLGRAPIETQYF	TGTGCCAGCAGCTTAGGGAGGGCCCCTATCGAGACCCAGTACTTC
.	TRBJ1-4	TRBV5-1	TRBD1	CASSPSWTGASNEKLFF	TGCGCCAGCAGCCCAAGCTGGACAGGGGCCTCTAATGAAAAACTGTTTTTT
.	TRBJ2-7	TRBV7-9	.	CASSLFLNEEISYEQYF	TGTGCCAGCAGCTTATTTTTAAATGAGGAAATTTCCTACGAGCAGTACTTC
.	TRBJ1-1	TRBV5-1	TRBD1	CASSPGTGVNTEAFF	TGCGCCAGCAGCCCAGGGACAGGGGTAAACACTGAAGCTTTCTTT
.	TRBJ2-3	TRBV5-1	.	CASSPLVEGGTDTQYF	TGCGCCAGCAGCCCTCTCGTAGAGGGTGGCACAGATACGCAGTATTTT